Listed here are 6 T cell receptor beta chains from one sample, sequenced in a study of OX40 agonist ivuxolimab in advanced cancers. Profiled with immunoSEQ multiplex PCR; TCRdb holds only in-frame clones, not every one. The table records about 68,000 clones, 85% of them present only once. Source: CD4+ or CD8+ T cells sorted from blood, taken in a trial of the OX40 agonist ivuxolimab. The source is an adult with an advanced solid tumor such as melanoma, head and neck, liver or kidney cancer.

Here the CDR3 DNA reads TGTGCCAGCAGCCCTGGTATGGGGAGCACAGATACGCAGTATTTT. It yields the protein CASSPGMGSTDTQYF. The chain carries TRBV6-5 and TRBJ2-3, with D unclear. The V gene lost 6 bases and the J gene lost 0 bases, with 13 bases spanning the gap. CDR3 length: 15 amino acids. In germline, CDR1 is MNHEY, CDR2 SVGAGI.

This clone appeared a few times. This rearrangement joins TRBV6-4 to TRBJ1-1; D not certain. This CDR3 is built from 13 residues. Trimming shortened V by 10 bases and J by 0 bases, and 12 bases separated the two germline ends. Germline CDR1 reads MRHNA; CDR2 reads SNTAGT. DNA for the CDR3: TGTGCCACCTGGAAAACACTGAACACTGAAGCTTTCTTT. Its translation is CATWKTLNTEAFF.

The CDR3 here is CAISETPPGTGSYEQYF. In DNA form, the CDR3 reads TGTGCCATCAGTGAGACTCCACCCGGGACAGGTTCCTACGAGCAGTACTTC. This chain joins TRBV10-3 and TRBJ2-7; 8 bases line up with TRBD1. CDR3 length equals 17 residues. The germline gives CDR1 ENHRY, CDR2 SYGVKD. V was clipped by 2 bases and J by 1 base; unmatched bases: 10.

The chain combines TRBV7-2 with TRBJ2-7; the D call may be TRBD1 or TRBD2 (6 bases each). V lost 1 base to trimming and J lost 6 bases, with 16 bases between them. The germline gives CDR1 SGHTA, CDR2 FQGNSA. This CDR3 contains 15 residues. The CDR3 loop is CASSLVPGALGEQYF. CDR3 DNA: TGTGCCAGCAGCTTAGTCCCGGGGGCGCTGGGCGAGCAGTACTTC.

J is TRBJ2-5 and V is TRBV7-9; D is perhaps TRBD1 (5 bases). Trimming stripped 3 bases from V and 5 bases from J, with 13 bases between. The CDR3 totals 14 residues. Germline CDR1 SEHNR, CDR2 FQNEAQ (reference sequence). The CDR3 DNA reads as TGTGCCAGCAGCTTTCAGGGTTCGTCGGAGACCCAGTACTTC. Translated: CASSFQGSSETQYF.

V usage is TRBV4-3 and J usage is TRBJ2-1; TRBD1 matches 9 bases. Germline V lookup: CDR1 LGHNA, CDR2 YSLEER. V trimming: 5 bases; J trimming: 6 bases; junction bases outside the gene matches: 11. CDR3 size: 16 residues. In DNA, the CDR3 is TGCGCCAGCAGCACGAGGGGGGACAGGGCCTCCAATGAGCAGTTCTTC. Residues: CASSTRGDRASNEQFF.